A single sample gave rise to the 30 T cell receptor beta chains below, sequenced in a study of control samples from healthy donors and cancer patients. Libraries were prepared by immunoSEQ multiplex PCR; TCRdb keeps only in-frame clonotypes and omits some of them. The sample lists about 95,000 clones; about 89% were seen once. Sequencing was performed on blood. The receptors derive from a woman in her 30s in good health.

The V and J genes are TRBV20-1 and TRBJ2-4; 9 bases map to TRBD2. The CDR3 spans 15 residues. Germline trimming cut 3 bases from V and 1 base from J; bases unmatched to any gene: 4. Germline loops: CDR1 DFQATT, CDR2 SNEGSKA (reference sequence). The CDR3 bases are TGCAGTGCTAGTGGGACTAGCTCGGCCAAAAACATTCAGTACTTC. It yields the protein CSASGTSSAKNIQYF.

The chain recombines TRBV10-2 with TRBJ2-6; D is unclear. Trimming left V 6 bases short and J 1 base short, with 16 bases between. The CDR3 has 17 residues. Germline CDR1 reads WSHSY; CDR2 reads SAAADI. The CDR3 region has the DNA TGCGCCAGCAGAATTTCGTTATTTTCTTCTGGGGCCAACGTCCTGACTTTC. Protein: CASRISLFSSGANVLTF.

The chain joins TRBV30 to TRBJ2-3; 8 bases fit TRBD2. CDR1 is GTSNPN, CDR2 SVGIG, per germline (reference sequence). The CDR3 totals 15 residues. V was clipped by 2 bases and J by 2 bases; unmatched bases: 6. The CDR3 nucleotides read TGTGCCTGGAGTCCCCTAGCGGGTTCCACAGATACGCAGTATTTT. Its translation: CAWSPLAGSTDTQYF.

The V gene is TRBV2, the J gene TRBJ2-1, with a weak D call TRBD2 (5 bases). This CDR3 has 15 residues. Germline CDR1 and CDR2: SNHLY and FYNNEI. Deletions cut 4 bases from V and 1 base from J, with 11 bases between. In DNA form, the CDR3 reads TGTGCCAGCAGTGTCGGGGTAGGGTCCTACAATGAGCAGTTCTTC. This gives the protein CASSVGVGSYNEQFF.

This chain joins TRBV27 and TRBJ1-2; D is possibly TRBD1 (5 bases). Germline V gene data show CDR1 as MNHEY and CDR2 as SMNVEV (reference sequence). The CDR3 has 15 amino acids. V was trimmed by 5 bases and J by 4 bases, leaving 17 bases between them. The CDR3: CASSDPRGGFYGYTF. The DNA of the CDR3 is TGTGCCAGCAGTGACCCCCGGGGGGGGTTCTATGGCTACACCTTC.

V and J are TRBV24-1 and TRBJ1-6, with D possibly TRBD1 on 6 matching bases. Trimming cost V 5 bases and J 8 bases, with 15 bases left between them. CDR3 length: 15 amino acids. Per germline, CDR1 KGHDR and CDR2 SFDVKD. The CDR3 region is CATSATGTRDSPLHF. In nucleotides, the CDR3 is TGTGCCACCAGTGCAACCGGGACAAGGGATTCACCCCTCCACTTT.

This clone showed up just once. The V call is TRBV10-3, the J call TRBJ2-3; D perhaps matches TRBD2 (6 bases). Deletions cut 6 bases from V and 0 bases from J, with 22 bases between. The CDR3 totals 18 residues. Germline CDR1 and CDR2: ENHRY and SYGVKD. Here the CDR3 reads CAISGETRGRGSTDTQYF. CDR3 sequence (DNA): TGTGCCATCAGCGGAGAGACACGCGGGCGGGGTAGCACAGATACGCAGTATTTT.

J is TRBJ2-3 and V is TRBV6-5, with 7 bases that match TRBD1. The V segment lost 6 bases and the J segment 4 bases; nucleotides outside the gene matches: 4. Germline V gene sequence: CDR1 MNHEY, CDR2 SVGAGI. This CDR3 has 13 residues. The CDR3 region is CASRRGRADTQYF. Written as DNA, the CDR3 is TGTGCCAGCAGGAGGGGGCGGGCAGATACGCAGTATTTT.

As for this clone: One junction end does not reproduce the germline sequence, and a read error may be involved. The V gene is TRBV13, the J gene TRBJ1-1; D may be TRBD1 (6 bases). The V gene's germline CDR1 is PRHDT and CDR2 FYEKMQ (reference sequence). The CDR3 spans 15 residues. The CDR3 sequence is CAGSPPGQSNTEAFF. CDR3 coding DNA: TGTGCCGGCAGCCCCCCCGGACAGAGCAACACTGAAGCTTTCTTT.

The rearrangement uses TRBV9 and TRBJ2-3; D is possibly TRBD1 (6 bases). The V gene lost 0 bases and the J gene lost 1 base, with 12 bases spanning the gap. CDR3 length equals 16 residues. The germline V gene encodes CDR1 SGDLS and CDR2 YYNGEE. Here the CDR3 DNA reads TGTGCCAGCAGCGTAGTGAACAGGGCAGGCACAGATACGCAGTATTTT. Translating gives CASSVVNRAGTDTQYF.

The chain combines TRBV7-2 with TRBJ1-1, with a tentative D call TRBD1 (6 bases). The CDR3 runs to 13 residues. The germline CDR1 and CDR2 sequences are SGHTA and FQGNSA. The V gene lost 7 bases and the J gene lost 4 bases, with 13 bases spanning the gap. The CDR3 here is CASKGGRSTEAFF. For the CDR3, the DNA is TGTGCCAGCAAGGGGGGGCGCAGCACTGAAGCTTTCTTT. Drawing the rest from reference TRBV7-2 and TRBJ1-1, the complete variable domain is GAGVSQSPSNKVTEKGKDVELRCDPISGHTALYWYRQSLGQGLEFLIYFQGNSAPDKSGLPSDRFSAERTGGSVSTLTIQRTQQEDSAVYLCASKGGRSTEAFFGQGTRLTVV.

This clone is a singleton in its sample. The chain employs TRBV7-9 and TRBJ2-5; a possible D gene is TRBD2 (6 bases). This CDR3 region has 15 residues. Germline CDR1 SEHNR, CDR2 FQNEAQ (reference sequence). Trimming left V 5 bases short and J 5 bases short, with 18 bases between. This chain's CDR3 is CASSPRGTLVETQYF. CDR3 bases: TGTGCCAGCAGCCCCCGGGGGACCCTAGTTGAGACCCAGTACTTC.

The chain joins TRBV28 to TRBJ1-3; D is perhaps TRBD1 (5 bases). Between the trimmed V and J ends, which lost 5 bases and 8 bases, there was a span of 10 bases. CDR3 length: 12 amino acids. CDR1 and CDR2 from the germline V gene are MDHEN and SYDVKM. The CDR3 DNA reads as TGTGCCAGCAGTCGGGGCGGGGACACCATATATTTT. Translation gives CASSRGGDTIYF.

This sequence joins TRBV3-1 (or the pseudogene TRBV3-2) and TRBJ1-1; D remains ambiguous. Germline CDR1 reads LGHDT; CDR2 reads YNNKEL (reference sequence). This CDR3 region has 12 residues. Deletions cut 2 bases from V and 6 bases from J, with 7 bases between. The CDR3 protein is CASSQWGAEAFF. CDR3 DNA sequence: TGTGCCAGCAGCCAATGGGGAGCTGAAGCTTTCTTT.

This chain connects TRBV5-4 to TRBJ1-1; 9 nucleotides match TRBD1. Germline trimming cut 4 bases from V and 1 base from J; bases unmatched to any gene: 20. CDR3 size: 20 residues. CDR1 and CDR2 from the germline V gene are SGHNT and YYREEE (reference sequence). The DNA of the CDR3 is TGTGCCAGCAGCCCGGGACCTTCACCGACGCCGGGACAGGGGAACACTGAAGCTTTCTTT. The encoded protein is CASSPGPSPTPGQGNTEAFF. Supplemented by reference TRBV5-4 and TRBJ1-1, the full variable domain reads ETGVTQSPTHLIKTRGQQVTLRCSSQSGHNTVSWYQQALGQGPQFIFQYYREEENGRGNFPPRFSGLQFPNYSSELNVNALELDDSALYLCASSPGPSPTPGQGNTEAFFGQGTRLTVV.

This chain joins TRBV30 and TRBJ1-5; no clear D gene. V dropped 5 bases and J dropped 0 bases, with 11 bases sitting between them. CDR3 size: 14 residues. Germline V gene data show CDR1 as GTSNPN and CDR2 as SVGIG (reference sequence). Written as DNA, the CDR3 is TGTGCCTGGGGACCTTTTTATAGCAATCAGCCCCAGCATTTT. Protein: CAWGPFYSNQPQHF.

The CDR3 DNA is TGCAGCGTCGGACAGAGCTACAATGAGCAGTTCTTC. This encodes CSVGQSYNEQFF. This chain connects TRBV29-1 to TRBJ2-1; D might be TRBD1 (6 bases). Germline V CDR1 and CDR2: SQVTM, ANQGSEA. The CDR3 has 12 amino acids. Trimming left V 6 bases short and J 3 bases short, with 9 bases between.

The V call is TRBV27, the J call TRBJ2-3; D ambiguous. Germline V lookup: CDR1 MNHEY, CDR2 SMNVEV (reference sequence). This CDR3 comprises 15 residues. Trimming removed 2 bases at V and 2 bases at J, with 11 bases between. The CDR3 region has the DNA TGTGCCAGCAGTTTAATTCGCCAGACCACAGATACGCAGTATTTT. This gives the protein CASSLIRQTTDTQYF.

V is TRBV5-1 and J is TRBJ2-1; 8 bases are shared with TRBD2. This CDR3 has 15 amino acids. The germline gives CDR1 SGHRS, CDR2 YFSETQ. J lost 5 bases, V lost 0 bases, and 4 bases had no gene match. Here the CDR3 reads CASSLVQRGNNEQFF. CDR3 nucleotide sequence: TGCGCCAGCAGCTTGGTGCAGCGGGGGAACAATGAGCAGTTCTTC.

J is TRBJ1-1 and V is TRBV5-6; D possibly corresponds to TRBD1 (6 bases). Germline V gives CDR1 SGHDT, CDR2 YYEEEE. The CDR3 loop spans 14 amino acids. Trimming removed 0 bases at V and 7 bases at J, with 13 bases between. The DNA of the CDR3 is TGTGCCAGCAGCTTGGGTGCAGGGGTGGGTGAAGCTTTCTTT. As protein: CASSLGAGVGEAFF.

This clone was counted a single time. The CDR3 DNA follows: TGTGCCAGCAGCTTAGCGAGGAACACTGAAGCTTTCTTT. This encodes CASSLARNTEAFF. This rearrangement joins TRBV11-2 to TRBJ1-1, with unresolved D. The length of the CDR3 is 13 residues. Trimming pared 1 base from V and 1 base from J, leaving 4 bases between. Germline V gives CDR1 SGHAT, CDR2 FQNNGV.

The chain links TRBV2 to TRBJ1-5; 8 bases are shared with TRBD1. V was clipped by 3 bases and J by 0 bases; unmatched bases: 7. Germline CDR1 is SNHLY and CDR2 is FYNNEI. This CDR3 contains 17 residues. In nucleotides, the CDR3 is TGTGCCAGCAGTGATATCGTCGGACAGGGTAGCAATCAGCCCCAGCATTTT. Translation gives CASSDIVGQGSNQPQHF.

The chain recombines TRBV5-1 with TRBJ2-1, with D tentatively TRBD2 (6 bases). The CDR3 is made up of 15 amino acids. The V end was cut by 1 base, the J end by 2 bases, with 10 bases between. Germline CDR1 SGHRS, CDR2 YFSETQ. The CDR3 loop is CASSLRASAYNEQFF. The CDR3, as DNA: TGCGCCAGCAGCTTGAGGGCTAGCGCCTACAATGAGCAGTTCTTC. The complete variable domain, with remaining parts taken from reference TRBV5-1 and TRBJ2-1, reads KAGVTQTPRYLIKTRGQQVTLSCSPISGHRSVSWYQQTPGQGLQFLFEYFSETQRNKGNFPGRFSGRQFSNSRSEMNVSTLELGDSALYLCASSLRASAYNEQFFGPGTRLTVL.

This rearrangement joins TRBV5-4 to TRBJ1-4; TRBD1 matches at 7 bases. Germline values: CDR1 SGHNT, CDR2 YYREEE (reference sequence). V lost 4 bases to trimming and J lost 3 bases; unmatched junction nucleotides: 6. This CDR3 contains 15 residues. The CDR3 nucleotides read TGTGCCAGCAGCGCCGGGACAGCTGCTAATGAAAAACTGTTTTTT. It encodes CASSAGTAANEKLFF.

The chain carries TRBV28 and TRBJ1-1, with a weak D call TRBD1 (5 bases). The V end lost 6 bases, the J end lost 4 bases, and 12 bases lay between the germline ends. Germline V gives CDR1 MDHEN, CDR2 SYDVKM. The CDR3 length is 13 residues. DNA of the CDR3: TGTGCCAGCAGCCGGGGGACCCGCACTGAAGCTTTCTTT. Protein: CASSRGTRTEAFF.

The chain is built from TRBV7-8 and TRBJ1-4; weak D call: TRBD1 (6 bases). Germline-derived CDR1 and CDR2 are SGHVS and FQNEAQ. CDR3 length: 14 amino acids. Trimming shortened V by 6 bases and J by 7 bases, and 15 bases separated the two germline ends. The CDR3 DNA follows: TGTGCCAGCAGTCCGGGCAGGGGAGGTGAAAAACTGTTTTTT. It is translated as CASSPGRGGEKLFF.

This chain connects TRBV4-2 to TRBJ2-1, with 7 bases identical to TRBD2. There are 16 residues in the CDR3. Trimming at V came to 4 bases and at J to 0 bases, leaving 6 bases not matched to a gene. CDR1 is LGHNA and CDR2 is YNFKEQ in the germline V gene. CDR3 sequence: CASSPLAGSSYNEQFF. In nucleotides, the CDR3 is TGTGCCAGCAGCCCATTAGCGGGTTCCTCCTACAATGAGCAGTTCTTC.

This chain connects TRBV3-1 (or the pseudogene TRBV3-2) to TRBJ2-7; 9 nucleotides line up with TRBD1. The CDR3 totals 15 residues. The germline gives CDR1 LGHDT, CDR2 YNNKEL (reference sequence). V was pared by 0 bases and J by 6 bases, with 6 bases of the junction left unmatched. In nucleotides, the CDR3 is TGTGCCAGCAGCCAAGATCTGACAGGGGGAGGCGAGCAGTACTTC. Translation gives CASSQDLTGGGEQYF.

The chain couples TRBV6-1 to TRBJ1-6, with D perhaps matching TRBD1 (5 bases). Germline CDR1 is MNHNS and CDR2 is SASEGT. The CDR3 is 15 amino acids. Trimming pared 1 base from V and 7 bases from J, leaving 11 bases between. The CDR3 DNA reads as TGTGCCAGCAGTGAAGGGGACGGTTTGAATTCACCCCTCCACTTT. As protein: CASSEGDGLNSPLHF.

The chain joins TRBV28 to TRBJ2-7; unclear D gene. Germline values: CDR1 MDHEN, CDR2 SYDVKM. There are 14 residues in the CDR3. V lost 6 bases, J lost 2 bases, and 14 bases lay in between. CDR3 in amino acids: CASSSHGPTYEQYF. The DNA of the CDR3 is TGTGCCAGCAGCTCTCATGGGCCTACCTACGAGCAGTACTTC.